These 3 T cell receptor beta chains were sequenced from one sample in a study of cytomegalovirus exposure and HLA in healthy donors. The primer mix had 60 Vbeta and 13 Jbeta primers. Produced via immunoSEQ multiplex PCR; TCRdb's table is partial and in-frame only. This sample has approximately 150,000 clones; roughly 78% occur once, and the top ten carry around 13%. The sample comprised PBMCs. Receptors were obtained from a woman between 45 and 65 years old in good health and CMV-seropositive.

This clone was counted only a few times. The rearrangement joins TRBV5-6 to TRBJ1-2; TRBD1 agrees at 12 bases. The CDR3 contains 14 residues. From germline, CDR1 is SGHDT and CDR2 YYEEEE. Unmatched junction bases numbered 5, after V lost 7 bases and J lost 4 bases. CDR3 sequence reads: CASGGTGGVYGYTF. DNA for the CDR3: TGTGCCAGCGGGGGGACAGGGGGCGTCTATGGCTACACCTTC.

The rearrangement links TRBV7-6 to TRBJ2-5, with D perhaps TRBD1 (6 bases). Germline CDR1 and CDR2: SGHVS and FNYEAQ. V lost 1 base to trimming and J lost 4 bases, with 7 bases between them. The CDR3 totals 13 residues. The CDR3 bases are TGTGCCAGCAGCTTAGTGGGGGCAGAGACCCAGTACTTC. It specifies CASSLVGAETQYF.

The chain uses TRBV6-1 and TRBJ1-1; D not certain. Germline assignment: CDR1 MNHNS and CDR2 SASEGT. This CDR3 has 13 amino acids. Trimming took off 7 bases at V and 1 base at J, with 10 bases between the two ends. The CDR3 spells CASTRGRNTEAFF. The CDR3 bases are TGTGCCAGCACTCGAGGGAGGAACACTGAAGCTTTCTTT.